This TCR beta chain was identified in a study of blood T cells in healthy people across ages. Findings of the study overall: Higher diversity, along with more naive CD4+ cells, distinguished long-lived donors from aged donors. TCR beta diversity per million T cells fell roughly linearly with age.

Germline trimming cut 0 bases from V and 3 bases from J; bases unmatched to any gene: 7. The CDR3 extends over 15 amino acids. Germline CDR1 DFQATT, CDR2 SNEGSKA (reference sequence). The table lists this clonotype with a few counts. Its specificity is not known. A sample-barcoded 5' primer and a J-beta primer mix were used in a second PCR of roughly 7 to 12 cycles. A template-switch adaptor containing 12 random nucleotides labeled each cDNA molecule. TCRdb reprocessed the 5' RACE reads via MiXCR and lists one record per CDR3 protein. The sample contains about 1.5 million distinct CDR3 sequences, approximately 42% of which appear only once.

Sample: blood. This TCR derives from a woman aged 18-29 years in good health. V usage is TRBV20-1 and J usage is TRBJ2-7; 8 bases align to TRBD1. DNA of the CDR3: TGCAGTGCTAGAGATCTCGCAGGGGGCTTCTACGAGCAGTACTTC. It is translated as CSARDLAGGFYEQYF.